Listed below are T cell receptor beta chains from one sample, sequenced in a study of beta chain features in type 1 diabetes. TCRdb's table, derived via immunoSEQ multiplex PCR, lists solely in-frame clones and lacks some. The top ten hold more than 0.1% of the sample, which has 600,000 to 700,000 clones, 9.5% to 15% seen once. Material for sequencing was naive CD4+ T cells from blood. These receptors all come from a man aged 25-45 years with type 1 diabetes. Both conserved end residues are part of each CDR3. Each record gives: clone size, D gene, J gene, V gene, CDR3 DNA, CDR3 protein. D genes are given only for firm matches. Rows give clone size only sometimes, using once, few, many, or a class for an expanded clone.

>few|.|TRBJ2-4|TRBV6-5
TGTGCCAGCAGTTACACCTCGACTAGAGCCAAAAACATTCAGTACTTC
CASSYTSTRAKNIQYF
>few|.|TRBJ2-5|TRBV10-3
TGTGCCATCAGTGATGCGGAAGAGACCCAGTACTTC
CAISDAEETQYF
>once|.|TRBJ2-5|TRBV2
TGTGCCAGCAGTCGAGGGACTTCCGGGGAGACCCAGTACTTC
CASSRGTSGETQYF
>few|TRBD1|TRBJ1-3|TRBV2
TGTGCCAGCAGCAGGGGGACAGGAAACACCATATATTTT
CASSRGTGNTIYF
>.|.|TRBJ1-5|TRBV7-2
TGTGCCAGCAGCCCTCAGTATAGCAATCAGCCCCAGCATTTT
CASSPQYSNQPQHF
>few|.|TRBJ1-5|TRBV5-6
TGTGCCAGCAGCTTGGACCAGGAGAGCAATCAGCCCCAGCATTTT
CASSLDQESNQPQHF
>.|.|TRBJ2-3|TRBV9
TGTGCCAGCAGCGTCGTTCGCACAGATACGCAGTATTTT
CASSVVRTDTQYF
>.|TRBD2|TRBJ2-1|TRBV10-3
TGTGCCATCAGTGAGTCGGTCGGGCGGGGGAGCTCCTACAATGAGCAGTTCTTC
CAISESVGRGSSYNEQFF
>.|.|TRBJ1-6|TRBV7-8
TGTGCCAGCAGCTTAGTCTATGGGGGAACTAATTCACCCCTCCACTTT
CASSLVYGGTNSPLHF
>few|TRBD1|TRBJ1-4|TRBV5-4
TGTGCCAGCAGCTTGGGACAGGGCGGGGAAAAACTGTTTTTT
CASSLGQGGEKLFF
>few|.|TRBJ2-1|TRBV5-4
TGTGCCAGCAGCTCCGACACGAGCTCCTACAATGAGCAGTTCTTC
CASSSDTSSYNEQFF
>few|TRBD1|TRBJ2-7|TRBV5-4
TGTGCCAGCAGCACGCCGACAGGGAACGAGCAGTACTTC
CASSTPTGNEQYF
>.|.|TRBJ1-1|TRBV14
TGTGCCAGCAGCCCTGGGAGACCGGCCATGAACACTGAAGCTTTCTTT
CASSPGRPAMNTEAFF
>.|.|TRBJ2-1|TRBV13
TGTGCCAGCAGCCTAACTCCCAGGGGAACCTACAATGAGCAGTTCTTC
CASSLTPRGTYNEQFF
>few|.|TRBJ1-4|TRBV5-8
TGTGCCAGCAGCTTGGGAGCCGGGGAAGGAGAAAAACTGTTTTTT
CASSLGAGEGEKLFF
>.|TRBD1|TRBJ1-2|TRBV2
TGTGCCAGCAGTGATGGGACTGGGACAGGGCTATGGGGCTACACCTTC
CASSDGTGTGLWGYTF
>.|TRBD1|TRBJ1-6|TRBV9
TGTGCCAGCAGAGCGACAGGGTCTCGTAATTCACCCCTCCACTTT
CASRATGSRNSPLHF
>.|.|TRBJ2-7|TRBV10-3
TGTGCCATCAGTGAACAGATCAAGGGCGAGCAGTACTTC
CAISEQIKGEQYF
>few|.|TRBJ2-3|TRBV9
TGTGCCAGCAGCGTAGTCGCGGGGTATACAGATACGCAGTATTTT
CASSVVAGYTDTQYF
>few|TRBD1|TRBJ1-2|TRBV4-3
TGCGCCAGCAGCCAACAACTGGGACAGCACTATGGCTACACCTTC
CASSQQLGQHYGYTF
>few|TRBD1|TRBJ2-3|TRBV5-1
TGCGCCAGCAGCTTGCGCGACAGGGAACTCCATACGCAGTATTTT
CASSLRDRELHTQYF
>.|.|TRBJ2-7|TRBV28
TGTGCCAGCGCCCAAGATTGGGGCTACGAGCAGTACTTC
CASAQDWGYEQYF
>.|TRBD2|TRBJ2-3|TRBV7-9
TGTGCCAGCAGCGTTAGCGGGGCCAGCACAGATACGCAGTATTTT
CASSVSGASTDTQYF
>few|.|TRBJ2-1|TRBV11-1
TGTGCCAGCAGTCCTGGACAAGAGCAGTTCTTC
CASSPGQEQFF
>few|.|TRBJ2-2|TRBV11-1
TGTGCCAGCCTAATGGGGGCCGGGGAGCTGTTTTTT
CASLMGAGELFF
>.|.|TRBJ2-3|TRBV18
TGTGCCAGCTCACCTCTTAGCACAGATACGCAGTATTTT
CASSPLSTDTQYF
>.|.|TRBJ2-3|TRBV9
TGTGCCAGCAGCGCTTGGAATGGGTTGACGATGGATACGCAGTATTTT
CASSAWNGLTMDTQYF
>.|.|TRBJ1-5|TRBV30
TGTGCCTTAGGACTCCACTCGGGCAATCAGCCCCAGCATTTT
CALGLHSGNQPQHF
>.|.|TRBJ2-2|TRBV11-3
TGTGCCAGCAGCTTAGGGCCTCCGGCCACCGGGGAGCTGTTTTTT
CASSLGPPATGELFF
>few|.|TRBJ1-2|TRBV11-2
TGTGCCAGCAGTCCGGACAGTAACTATGGCTACACCTTC
CASSPDSNYGYTF
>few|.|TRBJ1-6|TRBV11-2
TGTGCCAGCAGCTTATCCGTCCCCCCCGCTCACTTT
CASSLSVPPAHF
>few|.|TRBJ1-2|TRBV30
TGCTGCGGGACGGGTAACTATGGCTACACCTTC
CCGTGNYGYTF
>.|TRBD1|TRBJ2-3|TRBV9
TGTGCCAGCAGCGCCCCCGGGACAGGAGGCACAGATACGCAGTATTTT
CASSAPGTGGTDTQYF
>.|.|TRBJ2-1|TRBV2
TGTGCCAGCAGTGACCCGGGGGCACCGACTTTGGATGAGCAGTTCTTC
CASSDPGAPTLDEQFF
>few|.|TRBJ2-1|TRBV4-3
TGCGCCAGCAGCCAAGAACGGGGAAGCTCCTACAATGAGCAGTTCTTC
CASSQERGSSYNEQFF
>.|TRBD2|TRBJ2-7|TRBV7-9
TGTGCCAGCAGCCCGCCGAGCGGGAACGAGCAGTACTTC
CASSPPSGNEQYF
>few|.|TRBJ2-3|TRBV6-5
TGTGCCAGCCGGAATGGCGGGGCCGGCGCAGATACGCAGTATTTT
CASRNGGAGADTQYF
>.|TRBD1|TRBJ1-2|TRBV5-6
TGTGCCAGCAGGGAACCGGGACAGGCTAACTATGGCTACACCTTC
CASREPGQANYGYTF
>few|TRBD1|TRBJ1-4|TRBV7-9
TGTGCCATCGAGGGACAGCCCAGCGGGGAAAAACTGTTTTTT
CAIEGQPSGEKLFF
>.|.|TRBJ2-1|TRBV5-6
TGTGCCAGCAGCTTGGTGGCAGGGTCGAGCTCCTACAATGAGCAGTTCTTC
CASSLVAGSSSYNEQFF
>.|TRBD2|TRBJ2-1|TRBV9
TGTGCCAGCAGCACTAGAACTAGCGGGGGCCACTCCTACAATGAGCAGTTCTTC
CASSTRTSGGHSYNEQFF
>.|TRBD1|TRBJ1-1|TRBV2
TGTGCCAGCAGTAAATCCGGGACAGGGGTTATGAACACTGAAGCTTTCTTT
CASSKSGTGVMNTEAFF
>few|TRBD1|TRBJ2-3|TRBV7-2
TGTGCCAGCAGCCGAGGGGGCACAGGCCCAGATACGCAGTATTTT
CASSRGGTGPDTQYF
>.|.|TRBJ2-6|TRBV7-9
TGTGCCAGCACCTCGGGGGACCCTTCCTCTGGGGCCAACGTCCTGACTTTC
CASTSGDPSSGANVLTF
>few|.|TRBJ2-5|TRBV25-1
TGTGCCAGCAGTGAATGGTCAGGGCAGGAGACCCAGTACTTC
CASSEWSGQETQYF
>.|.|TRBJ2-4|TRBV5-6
TGTGCCAGCAGCCCGCGGCTGACAGCGCAACTAGCCAAAAACATTCAGTACTTC
CASSPRLTAQLAKNIQYF
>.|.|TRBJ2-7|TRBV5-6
TGTGCCAGCAGCTTGGGACACGAGCAGTACTTC
CASSLGHEQYF
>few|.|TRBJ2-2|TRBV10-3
TGTGCCATCAGTGAGTCTCACACCGGGGCCGGGGAGCTGTTTTTT
CAISESHTGAGELFF
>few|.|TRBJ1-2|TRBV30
TGTGCCTGGATATCCCCGGGACCCAACTATGGCTACACCTTC
CAWISPGPNYGYTF
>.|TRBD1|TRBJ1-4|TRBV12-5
TGTGCTAGTGGCCTGAGAGGGGGCCGCCGGGTCTTGGAAAAACTGTTTTTT
CASGLRGGRRVLEKLFF
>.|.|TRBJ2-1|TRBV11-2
TGTGCCAGCTCCCGGGGCAATGAGCAGTTCTTC
CASSRGNEQFF
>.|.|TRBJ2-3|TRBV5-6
TGTGCCAGCAGCTTGGGACATCGGAGCTCCACAGATACGCAGTATTTT
CASSLGHRSSTDTQYF